One and the same sample provided the 22 T cell receptor beta chains below, sequenced in a study of shared clonotypes between healthy human individuals. Naive-designated CD8 cells lacked CD45RO, were positively enriched for CCR7, and omitted terminally differentiated effector memory CD45RA+ cells. TCRdb keeps only in-frame clones here, not all; method: immunoSEQ multiplex PCR. The repertoire consists of approximately 1.9 million clones, with roughly 95% occurring once and the leading ten covering approximately 1.6%. The source material was naive CD8+ T cells from PBMCs. The source is a man between 18 and 29 years old in good health. Some clones in this sample may be carry-over from other donors' samples.

This clone was seen once. This chain links TRBV13 with TRBJ2-1, with D possibly being TRBD1 or TRBD2 (5 bases each). Germline values: CDR1 PRHDT, CDR2 FYEKMQ (reference sequence). The CDR3 loop spans 14 amino acids. V was trimmed by 5 bases and J by 4 bases, leaving 12 bases between them. This CDR3 is CASSLTGGYNEQFF. CDR3 DNA sequence: TGTGCCAGCAGCCTAACTGGGGGATACAATGAGCAGTTCTTC.

CDR3 region: CASSLPPAVLTDTQYF. The CDR3 nucleotides are TGTGCCAGCAGCCTCCCTCCAGCGGTCCTCACAGATACGCAGTATTTT. The chain is built from TRBV11-2 and TRBJ2-3, with D perhaps matching TRBD2 (5 bases). The V end lost 5 bases, the J end lost 2 bases, and 17 bases lay between the germline ends. This CDR3 is built from 16 residues. The germline V gene has CDR1 SGHAT and CDR2 FQNNGV.

The rearrangement links TRBV7-9 to TRBJ2-7; 7 bases match TRBD1. V gave up 5 bases and J gave up 5 bases; unmatched junction bases: 12. Per the germline V gene, CDR1 is SEHNR and CDR2 is FQNEAQ (reference sequence). The CDR3 totals 15 residues. The CDR3 protein is CASSPARQGWHEQYF. The CDR3 nucleotides read TGTGCCAGCAGCCCGGCTAGACAGGGATGGCACGAGCAGTACTTC.

Note on this clone: Different DNA sequences within this sample yield the same CDR3. The rearrangement uses TRBV5-4 and TRBJ1-3; D call uncertain. The CDR3 covers 14 residues. CDR1 SGHNT and CDR2 YYREEE come from the germline V gene (reference sequence). V lost 0 bases, J lost 3 bases, and 7 bases lay in between. Here the CDR3 reads CASSLVGSGNTIYF. The CDR3 DNA sequence: TGTGCCAGCAGCTTGGTAGGGAGTGGAAACACCATATATTTT.

The rearrangement links TRBV7-9 to TRBJ1-6; the match to TRBD1 covers 7 bases. CDR1 SEHNR and CDR2 FQNEAQ come from the germline V gene (reference sequence). V dropped 4 bases and J dropped 2; count of bases not matched to a gene: 2. There are 15 residues in the CDR3. The CDR3 is CASSSGTAYNSPLHF. As DNA, the CDR3 is TGTGCCAGCAGCTCCGGGACAGCCTATAATTCACCCCTCCACTTT.

The genes are TRBV7-9 and TRBJ1-1; D is unclear. Germline lookup yields CDR1 SEHNR and CDR2 FQNEAQ (reference sequence). CDR3 length: 14 residues. Trimming stripped 5 bases from V and 0 bases from J, with 10 bases between. The CDR3 nucleotides read TGTGCCAGCAGCCCATCAGGCTTGAACACTGAAGCTTTCTTT. Translation gives CASSPSGLNTEAFF. The whole variable domain, filled in from reference TRBV7-9 and TRBJ1-1, reads DTGVSQNPRHKITKRGQNVTFRCDPISEHNRLYWYRQTLGQGPEFLTYFQNEAQLEKSRLLSDRFSAERPKGSFSTLEIQRTEQGDSAMYLCASSPSGLNTEAFFGQGTRLTVV.

The chain carries TRBV5-8 and TRBJ1-2; D is possibly TRBD1 (5 bases). The CDR3 consists of 12 residues. V lost 4 bases and J 7 bases, leaving 11 bases between the germline ends. CDR1 is SGHTS, CDR2 YDEGEE, per germline. As DNA, the CDR3 is TGTGCCAGCAGCCCACACAGGACTGGCTACACCTTC. Its protein product is CASSPHRTGYTF.

V usage is TRBV9 and J usage is TRBJ1-1, with 7 bases lining up with TRBD1. The junction had 8 bases not matched to a gene; V was cut back by 4 bases and J by 8 bases. The length of the CDR3 is 13 residues. CDR1 SGDLS and CDR2 YYNGEE come from the germline V gene. The CDR3 here is CASSNGQVAEAFF. The CDR3 DNA sequence: TGTGCCAGCAGCAACGGACAGGTGGCCGAAGCTTTCTTT.

This clone was seen a single time. Other DNA sequences from this sample encode an identical CDR3 as well. The V call is TRBV27, the J call TRBJ2-1, with 9 nucleotides matching TRBD2. Germline CDR1 and CDR2: MNHEY and SMNVEV (reference sequence). J lost 2 bases, V lost 1 base, and 3 bases had no gene match. This CDR3 comprises 16 residues. The DNA of the CDR3 is TGTGCCAGCAGTTTATTGGCTAGCGGGGCCTACAATGAGCAGTTCTTC. Its translation is CASSLLASGAYNEQFF.

The chain carries TRBV9 and TRBJ1-2; tentatively, D is TRBD1 (5 bases). The V end lost 1 base, the J end lost 5 bases, and 15 bases lay between the germline ends. In germline, CDR1 is SGDLS, CDR2 YYNGEE. This CDR3 region has 15 residues. CDR3: CASSVWAGLNYGYTF. The CDR3 nucleotides read TGTGCCAGCAGCGTATGGGCAGGGTTAAATTATGGCTACACCTTC.

This chain links TRBV14 with TRBJ2-7; D is unclear. Trimming stripped 2 bases from V and 7 bases from J, with 21 bases between. Looked up from germline, CDR1 is SGHDN and CDR2 is FVKESK. This CDR3 contains 16 residues. CDR3 region: CASSQYQWPAAREQYF. The CDR3, as DNA: TGTGCCAGCAGCCAATACCAGTGGCCCGCAGCTAGGGAGCAGTACTTC.

The rearrangement links TRBV14 to TRBJ1-2; D might be TRBD1 (6 bases). The CDR3 is 14 residues long. Germline values: CDR1 SGHDN, CDR2 FVKESK. Trimming cost V 3 bases and J 3 bases, with 11 bases left between them. CDR3 loop: CASSQGRGDYGYTF. In nucleotides, the CDR3 is TGTGCCAGCAGCCAGGGCAGGGGCGACTATGGCTACACCTTC.

The V call is TRBV6-4, the J call TRBJ2-7; the D is unclear. The germline V and J ends were trimmed by 8 bases and 2 bases, with 16 bases remaining between them. From germline, CDR1 is MRHNA and CDR2 SNTAGT. The CDR3 extends over 14 amino acids. This chain's CDR3 is CASQFAPPPYEQYF. In nucleotides, the CDR3 is TGTGCCAGCCAGTTTGCTCCACCTCCCTACGAGCAGTACTTC.

The V call is TRBV29-1, the J call TRBJ2-7; 13 bases match TRBD2. V lost 4 bases and J lost 2; bases outside the gene matches: 5. The CDR3 is 15 residues long. Germline V gene data show CDR1 as SQVTM and CDR2 as ANQGSEA. The CDR3 nucleotides read TGCAGCGTTGCCGGGACTAGCGGGGCCCCCTACGAGCAGTACTTC. Its translation is CSVAGTSGAPYEQYF.

This clone was detected only a few times. The chain couples TRBV7-9 to TRBJ1-2; D is perhaps TRBD1 (5 bases). There are 14 residues in the CDR3. Between the trimmed V and J ends, which lost 6 bases and 4 bases, there was a span of 15 bases. Germline-derived CDR1 and CDR2 are SEHNR and FQNEAQ (reference sequence). The CDR3 here is CASSYGTTPYGYTF. The CDR3 DNA reads as TGTGCCAGCAGTTACGGGACGACGCCCTATGGCTACACCTTC.

CDR3 DNA: TGTGCCATCAGCACACCGGGACAGGGGGAAATGAACACTGAAGCTTTCTTT. It is translated as CAISTPGQGEMNTEAFF. The chain uses TRBV10-3 and TRBJ1-1, with 11 nucleotides matching TRBD1. J was trimmed by 0 bases and V by 6 bases; bases with no gene match: 9. The V gene's germline CDR1 is ENHRY and CDR2 SYGVKD. There are 17 residues in the CDR3.

This chain joins TRBV23-1 and TRBJ2-1; D uncertain. TRBV23-1 counts as an open reading frame of uncertain function. V lost 1 base, J lost 0 bases, and 19 bases lay in between. CDR3 size: 19 residues. This CDR3 is CASSQWAIVVGGSYNEQFF. Here the CDR3 DNA reads TGCGCCAGCAGTCAATGGGCAATCGTCGTCGGCGGCTCCTACAATGAGCAGTTCTTC.

The chain employs TRBV13 and TRBJ2-5, with D perhaps assigned TRBD1 or TRBD2 (5 bases each). This CDR3 is built from 16 residues. Per the germline V gene, CDR1 is PRHDT and CDR2 is FYEKMQ (reference sequence). Trimming left V 0 bases short and J 7 bases short, with 18 bases between. CDR3 region: CASSLGQGRLKGTQYF. CDR3 nucleotide sequence: TGTGCCAGCAGCTTAGGCCAGGGACGCCTAAAGGGGACCCAGTACTTC. Based on the CDR3 plus reference TRBV13 and TRBJ2-5, the full variable domain is AAGVIQSPRHLIKEKRETATLKCYPIPRHDTVYWYQQGPGQDPQFLISFYEKMQSDKGSIPDRFSAQQFSDYHSELNMSSLELGDSALYFCASSLGQGRLKGTQYFGPGTRLLVL.

The sample holds one count of this clone. The V and J genes are TRBV18 and TRBJ2-6, with no clear D. Trimming took 0 bases from V and 0 from J, leaving 9 bases between them. The germline V gene has CDR1 KGHSH and CDR2 LQKENI. This CDR3 region has 17 residues. CDR3 sequence (DNA): TGTGCCAGCTCACCACCGAGTCTGGCCTCTGGGGCCAACGTCCTGACTTTC. Translating gives CASSPPSLASGANVLTF.

V usage is TRBV9 and J usage is TRBJ2-7; weak D call: TRBD2 (6 bases). This CDR3 has 14 amino acids. The V end was cut by 4 bases, the J end by 5 bases, with 16 bases between. Germline V gene sequence: CDR1 SGDLS, CDR2 YYNGEE. This chain's CDR3 is CASSPRGTADEQYF. The CDR3 region has the DNA TGTGCCAGCAGCCCTCGCGGGACGGCTGACGAGCAGTACTTC.

As for this clone: Other DNA sequences of this sample code for an identical CDR3. J is TRBJ2-5 and V is TRBV6-5; D is unresolved. Trimming pared 2 bases from V and 2 bases from J, leaving 6 bases between. This CDR3 contains 13 residues. Looked up from germline, CDR1 is MNHEY and CDR2 is SVGAGI. CDR3 sequence: CASSYRGQETQYF. In DNA, the CDR3 is TGTGCCAGCAGTTACCGAGGACAAGAGACCCAGTACTTC.

Only one count was recorded for this clone. The V gene is TRBV6-5, the J gene TRBJ2-3; 8 nucleotides align to TRBD2. The CDR3 is 16 residues long. Unmatched junction bases numbered 7, after V lost 2 bases and J lost 3 bases. Germline CDR1 and CDR2: MNHEY and SVGAGI. DNA for the CDR3: TGTGCCAGCAGTTACGGACGGGAGGGCCTGACAGATACGCAGTATTTT. Protein product: CASSYGREGLTDTQYF.